This T cell receptor beta chain comes out of a study of radiotherapy plus CTLA-4 blockade in lung cancer. Study as a whole: Disease control was present in more than 30% of patients, and objective responses in 15% to 20%.

About this clone: Its antigen is currently unknown. The junction shows a germline mismatch at one end, possibly a read error.

Only in-frame clones appear in the TCRdb table, and some are missing; sequencing was by immunoSEQ multiplex PCR. The sample lists 20,000 or so clones, 86% occurring once. CDR1 LGHNA and CDR2 YNFKEQ come from the germline V gene. The CDR3 totals 13 residues. General study findings and limits: An expansion of tumor-derived TCR clones occurred in blood after radiotherapy plus ipilimumab.

Focal radiation plus CTLA-4 blockade with ipilimumab was administered to patients who had chemo-refractory metastatic non-small-cell lung cancer. This clonotype originated in a human donor with non-small cell lung cancer whose response to radiotherapy plus ipilimumab could not be evaluated. This sample comprised peripheral blood, obtained from a patient treated with radiotherapy plus ipilimumab. The J gene is TRBJ2-4, the V gene TRBV4-2; maybe TRBD2 (6 bases). The chain's CDR3 is CASSQGDAGPQVF. In DNA, the CDR3 is TGTGCCAGCAGCCAAGGCGATGCGGGACCCCAAGTTTTC.